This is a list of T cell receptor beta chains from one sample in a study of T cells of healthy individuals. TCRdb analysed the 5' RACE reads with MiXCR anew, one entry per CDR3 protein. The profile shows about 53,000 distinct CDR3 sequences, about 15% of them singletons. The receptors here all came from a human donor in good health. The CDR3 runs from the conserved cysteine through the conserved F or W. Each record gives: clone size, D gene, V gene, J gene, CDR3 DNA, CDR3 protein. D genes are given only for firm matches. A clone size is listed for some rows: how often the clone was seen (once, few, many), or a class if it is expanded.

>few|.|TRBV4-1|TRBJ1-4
TGCGCCAGCAGCCAAGTTCAGAGTAATGAAAAACTGTTTTTT
CASSQVQSNEKLFF
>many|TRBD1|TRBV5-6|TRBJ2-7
TGTGCCAGCAGCCCTGGGACAGCCACCTACGAGCAGTACTTC
CASSPGTATYEQYF
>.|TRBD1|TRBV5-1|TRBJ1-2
TGCGCCAGCAGCTCCGAACAGGGGAACTATGGCTACACCTTC
CASSSEQGNYGYTF
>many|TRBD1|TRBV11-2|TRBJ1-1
TGTGCCAGCAGCTTAGGAGACAGGGTGAACACTGAAGCTTTCTTT
CASSLGDRVNTEAFF
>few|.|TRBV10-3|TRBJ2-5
TGTGCCATCAAAGGGGGATCGGAGACCCAGTACTTC
CAIKGGSETQYF
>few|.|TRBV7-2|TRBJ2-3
TGTGCCAGCAGCTTAGGGGGCCAGTCCGGCACAAGAGCAGATACGCAGTATTTT
CASSLGGQSGTRADTQYF
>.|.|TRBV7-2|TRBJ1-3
TGTGCCAGCAGCTCCCGGGGAAACACCATATATTTT
CASSSRGNTIYF
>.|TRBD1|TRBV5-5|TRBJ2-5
TGTGCCAGCAGCTCTTCAAACAGGGGATACGGGACCCAGTACTTC
CASSSSNRGYGTQYF
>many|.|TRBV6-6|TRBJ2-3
TGTGCCAGCAGCCCAGGGGTTCTAATACCTAGCACAGATACGCAGTATTTT
CASSPGVLIPSTDTQYF
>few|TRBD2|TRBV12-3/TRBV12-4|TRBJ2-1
TGTGCCAGCAGGACCTCTAGCGGGAGGCAGGTTGAGGTTGAGCAGTTCTTC
CASRTSSGRQVEVEQFF
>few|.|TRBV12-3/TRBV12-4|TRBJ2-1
TGTGCCAGCAGTCCCCTAGTAGGGTACAATGAGCAGTTCTTC
CASSPLVGYNEQFF
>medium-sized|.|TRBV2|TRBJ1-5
TGTGCCAGCAGTGGCTACAGCTCCAATCAGCCCCAGCATTTT
CASSGYSSNQPQHF
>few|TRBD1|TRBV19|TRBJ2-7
TGTGCCAGTAGATCGACAGGGGAAAGGGAGCAGTACTTC
CASRSTGEREQYF
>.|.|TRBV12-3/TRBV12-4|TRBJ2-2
TGTGCCACCAAACAGGGTTGGGCCGGGGAGCTGTTTTTT
CATKQGWAGELFF
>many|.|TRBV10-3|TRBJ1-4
TGTGCCATCGGCAGCTATAATGAAAAACTGTTTTTT
CAIGSYNEKLFF
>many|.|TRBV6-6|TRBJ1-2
TGTGCCAGCAGCCAGGACGGGATCTATGGCTACACCTTC
CASSQDGIYGYTF
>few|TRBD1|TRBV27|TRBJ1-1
TGTGCCAGCAGTCCCAACAGGGGTGCTGAAGCTTTCTTT
CASSPNRGAEAFF
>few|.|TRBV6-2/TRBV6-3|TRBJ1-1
TGTGCCAGCAGTTACCGGGGGGCCGCTGAAGCTTTCTTT
CASSYRGAAEAFF
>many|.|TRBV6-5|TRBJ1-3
TGTGCCAGCAGTTCCATAAGCTCTGGAAACACCATATATTTT
CASSSISSGNTIYF
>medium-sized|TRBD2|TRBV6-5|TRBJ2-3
TGTGCCAGCAGTTACTCACTGGCGGGGGGGCCGCCAGATACGCAGTATTTT
CASSYSLAGGPPDTQYF
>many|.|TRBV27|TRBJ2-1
TGTGCCAGCAGTTCCCCCGCGCGGGAGCAGTTCTTC
CASSSPAREQFF
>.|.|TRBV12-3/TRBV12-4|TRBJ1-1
TGTGCCAGCAGTAAAGGGGAGACTGAAGCTTTCTTT
CASSKGETEAFF
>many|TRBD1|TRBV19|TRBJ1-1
TGTGCCAGTAGTATTAACGCAGGGGGCACTGAAGCTTTCTTT
CASSINAGGTEAFF
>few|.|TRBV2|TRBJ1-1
TGTGCCAGCAGCGGGACCTTGGGCACTGAAGCTTTCTTT
CASSGTLGTEAFF
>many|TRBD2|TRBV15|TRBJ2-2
TGTGCCACCAGCAGAGCCGGGACTAGCGGTCTCAACACCGGGGAGCTGTTTTTT
CATSRAGTSGLNTGELFF
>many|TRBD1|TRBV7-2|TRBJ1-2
TGTGCCAGCAGCTTAGTCATTATGGGACAGCCCTATGGCTACACCTTC
CASSLVIMGQPYGYTF
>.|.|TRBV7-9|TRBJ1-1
TGTGCCAGCAGCCCCCTTAAAGCCATGAACACTGAAGCTTTCTTT
CASSPLKAMNTEAFF
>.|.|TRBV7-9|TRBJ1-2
TGTGCCAGCAGCACAGAAATCTATGGCTACACCTTC
CASSTEIYGYTF
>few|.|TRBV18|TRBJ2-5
TGTGCCAGCTCACCCGGAGCCCGGGGGACCCAGTACTTC
CASSPGARGTQYF
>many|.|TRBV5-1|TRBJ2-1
TGCGCCAGCGGGACCCAGGTTACCGAGGACAATGAGCAGTTCTTC
CASGTQVTEDNEQFF
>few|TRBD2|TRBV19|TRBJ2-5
TGTGCCAGTAGCCCGGGACTAGCGGGGCTTCACATGGTCCAAGAGACCCAGTACTTC
CASSPGLAGLHMVQETQYF
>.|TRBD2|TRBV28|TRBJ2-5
TGTGCCAGCAGTTTAGGGCGACGACTAGCGGGGGGAGAAGAGACCCAGTACTTC
CASSLGRRLAGGEETQYF
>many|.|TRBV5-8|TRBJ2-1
TGTGCCAGCAGCTTGTCGAAGGTTGAGCAGTTCTTC
CASSLSKVEQFF
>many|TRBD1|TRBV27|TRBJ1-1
TGTGCCAGCAGTTTATCTCGAGGGGGCTATACTGAAGCTTTCTTT
CASSLSRGGYTEAFF
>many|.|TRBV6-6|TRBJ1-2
TGTGCCAGCAGCCAGATAGTAAATGGCTACACCTTC
CASSQIVNGYTF
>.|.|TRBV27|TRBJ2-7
TGTGCCAGCAGAGGGGGGAGATACTCCTACGAGCAGTACTTC
CASRGGRYSYEQYF
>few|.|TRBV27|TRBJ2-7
TGTGCCAGCAGTTTATCAGGGGTACACGAGCAGTACTTC
CASSLSGVHEQYF
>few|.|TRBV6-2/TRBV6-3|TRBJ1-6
TGTGCCAGCAGTTGGACAGCAGACTATAATTCACCCCTCCACTTT
CASSWTADYNSPLHF
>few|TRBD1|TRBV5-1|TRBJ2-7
TGCGCCAGCAGCGGGGGACAGGGTCCCTACGAGCAGTACTTC
CASSGGQGPYEQYF